A single T cell receptor beta chain is shown here with its context. Its antigen is unknown. The record has no base qualities; no much larger clone is one base away. The immunoSEQ Assay, a bias-controlled multiplex PCR, was used to amplify TCRbeta CDR3 regions from genomic DNA. Regarding the original processing steps: Within the assay, amplification of reference gene primers was used to estimate how many nucleated cells each sample contained. To quantify the absolute abundance of each unique TCRbeta CDR3 rearrangement, sequence reads were collapsed and filtered. Productive Simpson clonality was computed per sample as the square root of Simpson's diversity index over productive rearrangements. Drawn from immuneACCESS, this table holds only the in-frame rearrangements with V and J called that TCRdb kept. Clones are partly lost; checked studies trace under half to an unresolved V gene and leave the rest unexplained. The DNA was the basis for D and trimming; V, J and clone size are from that table. This sample gives 270,000 or so clones in total; approximately 90% of them show up just once. Under 3% of the sample comes from the top ten.

CDR1 and CDR2 (LNHDA, SQIVND) derive from the germline V gene (reference sequence). The cysteine opens and the phenylalanine closes a CDR3 of 12 amino acids. The kept DNA is CDR3 alone, 36 bases in frame from the first base. V sheds 3 bases and J sheds 9 bases, leaving 9 bases between their ends. This sample stems from a study of blood T cell repertoires in COVID-19 (dated by TCRdb to between 2020 and 2021). Study-wide context: Samples from collaborators originated in the United States, Italy and Spain and spanned both the acute and convalescent phases of COVID-19. The prospective study material was composed of cDNA or gDNA derived from T cells, B-cell-depleted T cells, or PBMCs. The dataset comprised deeply sampled blood TCRbeta repertoires from subjects exposed to, actively infected with, or recovered from COVID-19. The repertoires were made available in a free public database intended to serve as a resource for research on the immune response to SARS-CoV-2. Samples were obtained from the ongoing ImmuneRACE study (first 160 participants) and from over 1,000 subjects provided by 6 global collaborators. Nearly every sample came with metadata listing a de-identified subject ID, COVID-19 status, age in years and sex. Where available, HLA class I and class II types were obtained from metadata supplied by the sample provider rather than from assay-based typing. Broad study findings and their caveats: Clinical and demographic metadata were provided uncurated, with the amount varying by source and participant.

In the prospective study, participants were roughly 18 to 95 years old, resided in approximately 25 geographic areas of the United States, and were enrolled through a virtual design. Cohort assignment in the prospective study relied on participant-reported clinical history from a screening survey and a study questionnaire. Mobile phlebotomists in the prospective study collected whole blood, serum and a nasopharyngeal or oropharyngeal swab from every participant. Additional blood draws and questionnaires over an approximately 2-month period could optionally be provided by prospective study participants. Before DNA extraction, blood samples from the prospective study were shipped at room temperature or frozen.

The chain is encoded by TRBV19 joined to TRBJ2-1; perhaps TRBD2 is the D gene, with 6 bases matching. The receptor was isolated from a woman aged 40 to 50 with acute COVID-19. The sample was PBMCs or T cells enriched from blood (not recorded which). CDR3 region: CASSIWGGEQFF. Here is the DNA: TGTGCCAGTAGTATTTGGGGAGGTGAGCAGTTCTTC.